This TCR beta chain was identified in a study of blood T cell repertoires in COVID-19. Study as a whole: Acute and convalescent COVID-19 samples came from the United States, Italy and Spain. PBMCs, B-cell-depleted T cells, or T cells were the source of the cDNA or gDNA that made up the material.

Under the authors' procedure: Estimated nucleated cell counts came from reference gene primer amplification. The table came from immunoSEQ multiplex PCR; TCRdb's copy has only in-frame clones and leaves some out. V and J calls and clone size are given by that table; D and trimming were obtained from the DNA. The table has about 290,000 clones, 85% seen once. CDR1 and CDR2 (germline): MDHEN, SYDVKM. V lost 0 bases, J lost 4 bases, and 13 bases lay in between. The CDR3 is made up of 16 amino acids. V and J are TRBV28 and TRBJ1-5; no firm D call. This receptor was identified in a woman aged 50 to 60 with active or convalescent COVID-19. The sequencing input was peripheral blood. The CDR3 here is CASSLWRGSGNQPQHF. The CDR3 DNA sequence: TGTGCCAGCAGTTTATGGCGAGGGTCCGGAAATCAGCCCCAGCATTTT.